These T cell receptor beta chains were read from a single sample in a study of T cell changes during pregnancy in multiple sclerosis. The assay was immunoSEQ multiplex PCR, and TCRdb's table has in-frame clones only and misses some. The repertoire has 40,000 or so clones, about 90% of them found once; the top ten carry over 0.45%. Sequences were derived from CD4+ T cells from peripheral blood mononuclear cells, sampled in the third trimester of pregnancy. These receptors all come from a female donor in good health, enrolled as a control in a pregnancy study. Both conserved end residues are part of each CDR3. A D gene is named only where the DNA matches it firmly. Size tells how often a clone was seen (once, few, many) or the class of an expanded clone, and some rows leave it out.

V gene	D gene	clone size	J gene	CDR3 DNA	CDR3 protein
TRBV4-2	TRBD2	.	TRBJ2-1	TGTGCCAGCAGCCTGAGACTAGCGGATTACGCCGGGGAGCAGTTCTTC	CASSLRLADYAGEQFF
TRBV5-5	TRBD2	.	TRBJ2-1	TGTGCCAGCAGCTCGGGGGGGCCAGCGACTTACAATGAGCAGTTCTTC	CASSSGGPATYNEQFF
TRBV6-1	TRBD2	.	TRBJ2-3	TGTGCCAGCAGTGGGGGACTAGCGGGGGGGACAGATACGCAGTATTTT	CASSGGLAGGTDTQYF
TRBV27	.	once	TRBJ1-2	TGTGCCAGCAGTTCGGACAGAAGCTATGGCTACACCTTC	CASSSDRSYGYTF
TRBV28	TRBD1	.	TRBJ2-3	TGTGCCAGCAGTCCGCCGACAGGGAGAGGTTCTCTAGATACGCAGTATTTT	CASSPPTGRGSLDTQYF
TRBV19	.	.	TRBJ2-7	TGTGCCAGTAGCCGGGACATTCCCTACGAGCAGTACTTC	CASSRDIPYEQYF
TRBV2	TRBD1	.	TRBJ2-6	TGTGCCAGCAGGGGCAGGGGGCAAGGTGGGGCCAACGTCCTGACTTTC	CASRGRGQGGANVLTF
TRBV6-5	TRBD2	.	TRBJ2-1	TGTGCCAGCAGTCGACCGGGGGGGCTGGGCAATGAGCAGTTCTTC	CASSRPGGLGNEQFF
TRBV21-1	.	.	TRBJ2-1	TGTGCCAGCAGCAAGGATCCAGCGGGAGATAGCTCCTACAATGAGCAGTTCTTC	CASSKDPAGDSSYNEQFF
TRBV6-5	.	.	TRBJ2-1	TGTGCCAGCAGTTTCGGGGGGCCTGATGAGCAGTTCTTC	CASSFGGPDEQFF
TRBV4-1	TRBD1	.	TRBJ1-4	TGCGCCAGCAGCCAAGGCCCCACAGGGGCCGCAACTAATGAAAAACTGTTTTTT	CASSQGPTGAATNEKLFF
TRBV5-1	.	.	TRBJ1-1	TGCGCCAGCAGCTTGGTGGGGGGGGGTCACACTGAAGCTTTCTTT	CASSLVGGGHTEAFF
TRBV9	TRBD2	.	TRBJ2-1	TGTGCCAGCAGTCATAGCGGGGGGGAGCAGTTCTTC	CASSHSGGEQFF
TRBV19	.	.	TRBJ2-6	TGTGCCAGTAGTAACCTGGGCGCCGGGGCCAACGTCCTGACTTTC	CASSNLGAGANVLTF
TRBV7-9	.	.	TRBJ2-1	TGTGCCAGCAGCAAAGGCGGCTCCAATGAGCAGTTCTTC	CASSKGGSNEQFF
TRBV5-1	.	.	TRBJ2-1	TGCGCCAGCAGCTTGCACGTGGGGGCGTACAATGAGCAGTTCTTC	CASSLHVGAYNEQFF
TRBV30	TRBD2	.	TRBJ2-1	TGTGCCCAAAGTCGGACTAGCGGGAAAGGTGAGCAGTTCTTC	CAQSRTSGKGEQFF
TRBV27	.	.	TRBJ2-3	TGTGCCAGCAGTTTTTCCCCACGTGGCAGGCAGTATTTT	CASSFSPRGRQYF
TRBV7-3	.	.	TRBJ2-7	TGTGCCAGCAGCTTGGTCAGGACAAAGGCATACGAGCAGTACTTC	CASSLVRTKAYEQYF
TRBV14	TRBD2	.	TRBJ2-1	TGTGCCAGCAGCCCCCGACTAGCGGGAGGGGGGTATGAGCAGTTCTTC	CASSPRLAGGGYEQFF
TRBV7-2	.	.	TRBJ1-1	TGTGCCAGCAGCTTTACAGGGCTCACTGAAGCTTTCTTT	CASSFTGLTEAFF
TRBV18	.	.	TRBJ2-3	TGTGCCAGCTCACCACTGCGAACCAGTGACGCAGGGATTTCTAGCACAGATACGCAGTATTTT	CASSPLRTSDAGISSTDTQYF
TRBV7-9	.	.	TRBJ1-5	TGTGCCAGCAGCTTAGGAGGGGGGGGCCTTCAGCCCCAGCATTTT	CASSLGGGGLQPQHF
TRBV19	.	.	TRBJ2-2	TGTGCCAGTAGAAACTACCCGAACACCGGGGAGCTGTTTTTT	CASRNYPNTGELFF
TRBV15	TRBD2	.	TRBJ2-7	TGTGCCACCAGCAGAGATGTGACTAGCGGCTACGAGCAGTACTTC	CATSRDVTSGYEQYF
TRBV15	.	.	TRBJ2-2	TGTGCCACCAGCAGAAAACGGGGGTTTTCCGGGGAGCTGTTTTTT	CATSRKRGFSGELFF
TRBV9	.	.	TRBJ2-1	TGTGCCAGCAGCGTAGTATCTAGGAGCAATGAGCAGTTCTTC	CASSVVSRSNEQFF
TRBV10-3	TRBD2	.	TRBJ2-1	TGTGCCATCAGTGATCCTAGCGGGAGGCACAATGAGCAGTTCTTC	CAISDPSGRHNEQFF
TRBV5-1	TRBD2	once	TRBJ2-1	TGCGCCAGCAGCAACGCGGGAGCGTCCTACAATGAGCAGTTCTTC	CASSNAGASYNEQFF
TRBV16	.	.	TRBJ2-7	TGTGCCAGCAGCCAATATAATTACGAGCAGTACTTC	CASSQYNYEQYF
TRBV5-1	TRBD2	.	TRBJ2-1	TGCGCCAGCAGCTTGACCGGGGGGGCGTACAATGAGCAGTTCTTC	CASSLTGGAYNEQFF
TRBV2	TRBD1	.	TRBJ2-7	TGTGCCAGCAGTGAATTCAGTAGAGGGACAGCCGAGCAGTACTTC	CASSEFSRGTAEQYF
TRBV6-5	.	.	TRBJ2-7	TGTGCCAGCAGTCGAAAGGTATACTACGCAGAGCAGTACTTC	CASSRKVYYAEQYF
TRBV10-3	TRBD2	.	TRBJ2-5	TGTGCCATCAGTGAGTTTAGCGGGGTTGGGACCCAGTACTTC	CAISEFSGVGTQYF
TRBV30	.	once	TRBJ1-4	TGTGCCTGCCTTCCCGGAGGTCGGGAGGAAAAACTGTTTTTT	CACLPGGREEKLFF
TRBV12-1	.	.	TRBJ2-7	TGTGCCAGCAGAGGAGGGACAGGTTCCTACGAGCAGTACTTC	CASRGGTGSYEQYF
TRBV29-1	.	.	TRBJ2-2	TGCAGCGTAAGGACAACGAACACCGGGGAGCTGTTTTTT	CSVRTTNTGELFF
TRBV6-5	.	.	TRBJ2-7	TGTGCCAGCAGCACGCAGGGAGGATCCTACGAGCAGTACTTC	CASSTQGGSYEQYF
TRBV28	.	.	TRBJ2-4	TGTGCCAGCAGTTTATCAGGGGCTGGAAACATTCAGTACTTC	CASSLSGAGNIQYF
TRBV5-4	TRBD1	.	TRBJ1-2	TGTGCCAGCAGCTTTGGGACAGGGGGCAGCTATGGCTACACCTTC	CASSFGTGGSYGYTF
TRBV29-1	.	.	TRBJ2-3	TGCAGCGTTGACCTTAGCACAGATACGCAGTATTTT	CSVDLSTDTQYF
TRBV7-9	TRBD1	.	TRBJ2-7	TGTGCCAGCTGTCAGGGGGCTGAATACGAGCAGTACTTC	CASCQGAEYEQYF
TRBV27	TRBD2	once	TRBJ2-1	TGTGCCAGCAGTTTAGGGCCGGTTAGCGCCGGGGGGGCGAGACCCTACAATGAGCAGTTCTTC	CASSLGPVSAGGARPYNEQFF
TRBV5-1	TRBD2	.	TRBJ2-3	TGCGCCAGCAGCCTGGGACTAGCGGCCACAGATACGCAGTATTTT	CASSLGLAATDTQYF
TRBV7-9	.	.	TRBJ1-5	TGTGCCAGCAGCTTAGCCGGGGGGGACTATCAGCCCCAGCATTTT	CASSLAGGDYQPQHF
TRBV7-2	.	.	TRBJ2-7	TGTGCCAGCAGCTTGAGGTACGAGCAGTACTTC	CASSLRYEQYF
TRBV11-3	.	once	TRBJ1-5	TGTGCCAGCAGCTTAGATCGGGGACGGGGTGAGGGGGGGGTGGATCAGCCCCAGCATTTT	CASSLDRGRGEGGVDQPQHF
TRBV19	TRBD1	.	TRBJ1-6	TGTGCCACCAGGGGGGACGGCCAGGGGATTTCACCCCTCCACTTT	CATRGDGQGISPLHF
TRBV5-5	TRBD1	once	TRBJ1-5	TGTGCCAGCAGCCCGACCGGACAGGGTATCAATCAGCCCCAGCATTTT	CASSPTGQGINQPQHF
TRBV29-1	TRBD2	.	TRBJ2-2	TGCAGCGTTTCTAGTGGGGGGGGCACCGGGGAGCTGTTTTTT	CSVSSGGGTGELFF
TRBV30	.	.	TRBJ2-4	TGTGCCTGTGTCCAGGGCGCAAACATTCAGTACTTC	CACVQGANIQYF